The rows below give T cell receptor beta chains drawn from one sample of a study of PD-1 blockade in mismatch repair-deficient tumors. Profiled with immunoSEQ multiplex PCR; TCRdb holds only in-frame clones, not every one. The sample yields 35,000 or so clones, about 88% seen once. The sequences come from peripheral blood, collected 76 weeks after starting pembrolizumab. The receptors come from an adult with mismatch repair-deficient cancer. CDR3s include the opening cysteine and the closing phenylalanine or tryptophan. Fields, in order: V gene, J gene, CDR3 protein.

TRBV7-2	TRBJ1-2	CASSSPGANYGYTF
TRBV7-9	TRBJ2-1	CASSLESSYNEQFF
TRBV2	TRBJ1-1	CASREDRGRTEAFF
TRBV27	TRBJ2-3	CASSLGSAPGNTQYF
TRBV10-3	TRBJ2-7	CAISRTGTYEQYF
TRBV5-1	TRBJ1-1	CASSLGSWGFF
TRBV7-9	TRBJ2-1	CATRIGITEQFF
TRBV30	TRBJ2-1	CAWSVQLAGVTEQFF
TRBV30	TRBJ2-3	CAWSAPKVSGSTDTQYF
TRBV6-1	TRBJ1-5	CASSRGPNQPQHF
TRBV18	TRBJ1-1	CASSQRNTEAFF
TRBV6-4	TRBJ2-5	CASSDLRIETQYF
TRBV5-1	TRBJ1-2	CASSLVSGGNYGYTF
TRBV2	TRBJ1-5	CASSVQDSNQPQHF
TRBV27	TRBJ2-7	CASSTRLNLWEQYF
TRBV30	TRBJ2-7	CAWSNRYEQYF
TRBV7-9	TRBJ2-3	CASSLETAFTDTQYF
TRBV10-3	TRBJ1-2	CAISEPGQGPDTF
TRBV7-3	TRBJ2-1	CASSTEDSNNEQFF
TRBV10-3	TRBJ2-4	CAISNGTAAKNIQYF
TRBV6-6	TRBJ1-2	CASSWGPADGYTF
TRBV9	TRBJ2-1	CASSVGTAVSNEQFF
TRBV19	TRBJ2-1	CASSSEGFSAIYNEQFF
TRBV5-1	TRBJ2-2	CASSLEGGRTGELFF
TRBV6-1	TRBJ2-7	CASSEAGRISYEQYF
TRBV5-1	TRBJ2-1	CASSLKGQGRLAGPSSYNEQFF
TRBV5-6	TRBJ2-3	CASSPSFDSTDTQYF
TRBV2	TRBJ2-2	CASGGNTGELFF